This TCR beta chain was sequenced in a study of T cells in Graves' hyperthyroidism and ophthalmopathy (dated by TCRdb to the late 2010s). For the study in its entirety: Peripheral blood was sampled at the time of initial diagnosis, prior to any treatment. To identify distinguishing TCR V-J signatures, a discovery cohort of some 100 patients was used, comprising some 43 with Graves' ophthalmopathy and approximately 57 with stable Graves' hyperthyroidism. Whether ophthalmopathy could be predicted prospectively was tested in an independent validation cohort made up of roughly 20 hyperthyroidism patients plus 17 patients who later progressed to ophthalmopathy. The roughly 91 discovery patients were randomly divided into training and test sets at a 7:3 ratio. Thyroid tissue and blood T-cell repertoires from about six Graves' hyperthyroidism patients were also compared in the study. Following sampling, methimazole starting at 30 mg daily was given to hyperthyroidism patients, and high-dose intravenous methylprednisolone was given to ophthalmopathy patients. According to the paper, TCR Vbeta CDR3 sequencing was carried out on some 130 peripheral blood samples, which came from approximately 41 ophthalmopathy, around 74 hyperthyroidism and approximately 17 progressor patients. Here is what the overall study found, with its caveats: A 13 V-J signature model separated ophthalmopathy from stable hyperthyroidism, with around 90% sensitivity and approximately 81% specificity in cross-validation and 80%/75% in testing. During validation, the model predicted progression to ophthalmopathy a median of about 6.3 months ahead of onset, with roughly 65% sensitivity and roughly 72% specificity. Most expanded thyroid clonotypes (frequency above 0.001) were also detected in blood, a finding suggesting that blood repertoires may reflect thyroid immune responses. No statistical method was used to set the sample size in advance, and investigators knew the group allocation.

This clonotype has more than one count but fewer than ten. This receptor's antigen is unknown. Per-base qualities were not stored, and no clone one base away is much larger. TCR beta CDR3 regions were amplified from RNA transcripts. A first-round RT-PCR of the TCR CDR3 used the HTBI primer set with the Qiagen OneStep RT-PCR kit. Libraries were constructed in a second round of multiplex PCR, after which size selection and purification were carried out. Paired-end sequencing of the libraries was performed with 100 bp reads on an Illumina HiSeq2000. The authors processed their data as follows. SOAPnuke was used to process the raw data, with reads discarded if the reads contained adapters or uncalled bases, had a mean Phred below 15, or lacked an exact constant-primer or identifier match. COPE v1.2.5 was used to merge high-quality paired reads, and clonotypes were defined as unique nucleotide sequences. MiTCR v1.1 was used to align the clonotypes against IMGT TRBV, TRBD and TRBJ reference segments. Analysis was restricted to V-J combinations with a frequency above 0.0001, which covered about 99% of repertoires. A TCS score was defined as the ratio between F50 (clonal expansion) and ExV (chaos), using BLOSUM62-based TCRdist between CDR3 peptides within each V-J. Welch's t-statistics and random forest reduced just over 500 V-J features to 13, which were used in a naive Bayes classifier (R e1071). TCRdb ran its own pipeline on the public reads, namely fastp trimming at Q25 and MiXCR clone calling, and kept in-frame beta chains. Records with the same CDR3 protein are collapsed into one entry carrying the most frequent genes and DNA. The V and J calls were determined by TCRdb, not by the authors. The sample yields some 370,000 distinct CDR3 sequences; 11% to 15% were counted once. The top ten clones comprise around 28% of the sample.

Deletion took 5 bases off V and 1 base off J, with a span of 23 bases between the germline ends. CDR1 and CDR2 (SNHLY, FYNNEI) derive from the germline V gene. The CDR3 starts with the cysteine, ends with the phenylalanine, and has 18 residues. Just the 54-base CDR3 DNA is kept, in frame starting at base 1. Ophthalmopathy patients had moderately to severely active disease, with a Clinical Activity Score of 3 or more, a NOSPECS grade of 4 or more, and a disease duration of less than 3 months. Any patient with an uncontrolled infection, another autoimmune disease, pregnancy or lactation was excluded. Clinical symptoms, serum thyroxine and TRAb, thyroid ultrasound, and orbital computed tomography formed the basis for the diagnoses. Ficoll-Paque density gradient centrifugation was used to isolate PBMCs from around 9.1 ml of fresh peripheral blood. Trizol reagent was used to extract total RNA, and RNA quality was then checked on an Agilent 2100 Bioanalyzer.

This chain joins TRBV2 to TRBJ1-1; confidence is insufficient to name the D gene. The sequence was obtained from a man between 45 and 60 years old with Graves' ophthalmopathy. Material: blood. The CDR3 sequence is CASSQSWEGLGGNTEAFF. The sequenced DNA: TGTGCCAGCAGTCAATCATGGGAAGGCCTGGGTGGGAACACTGAAGCTTTCTTT.